Below, one T cell receptor beta chain is given with its context. Alongside a J-beta primer mix, a sample-barcoded 5' primer served in a second PCR lasting 7 to 11 cycles. TCRdb passed the 5' RACE reads through MiXCR, listing each CDR3 protein once. The table has just under 550,000 distinct CDR3 sequences, around 24% seen once. The data stem from a study of blood T cells in healthy people across ages. Between the trimmed V and J ends, which lost 4 bases and 0 bases, there was a span of 12 bases. The CDR3 loop spans 15 amino acids. Germline-derived CDR1 and CDR2 are MNHEY and SMNVEV (reference sequence). The sample was also linked to a second study, of T cells of mothers and their children. That paper notes: Similar thymic selection effects on TCR recombination output appear in pairs, both related and unrelated.

The TCR was taken from a boy aged 5-17 years in good health. Sequenced: blood. The chain joins TRBV27 to TRBJ1-2; D might be TRBD1 (6 bases). The CDR3 reads CASSWAGASNYGYTF. The CDR3 DNA sequence: TGTGCCAGCAGTTGGGCAGGGGCCTCTAACTATGGCTACACCTTC.